Listed below are T cell receptor beta chains from one sample, sequenced in a study of T-cell memory formation after mild COVID-19. TCRdb ran MiXCR on the 5' RACE reads and lists one entry per CDR3 protein. Of a few hundred thousand distinct CDR3 sequences listed, roughly a fifth are singletons. Material for sequencing was PBMCs or a T cell subset sorted from them (not recorded which). These TCRs come from an adult woman who had mild COVID-19 (a few samples of this study predate the infection). Cell type and time point are not known. Both conserved end residues are part of each CDR3. Fields, in order: J gene, V gene, clone size, D gene, CDR3 protein, CDR3 DNA. A D gene is named only where the DNA matches it firmly. Some rows mark clone size as missing; the rest say once, few, many or name a class of expanded clone.

j_gene: TRBJ2-7; v_gene: TRBV10-3; abundance: NA; d_gene: TRBD1; CDR3aa: CAISGPGTGYEQYF; CDR3nt: TGTGCCATCAGTGGGCCCGGGACAGGGTACGAGCAGTACTTC
j_gene: TRBJ2-7; v_gene: TRBV7-9; abundance: NA; d_gene: TRBD1; CDR3aa: CASTSGTGLPYEQYF; CDR3nt: TGTGCCAGCACCTCCGGGACAGGGCTACCCTACGAGCAGTACTTC
j_gene: TRBJ2-3; v_gene: TRBV5-6; abundance: NA; d_gene: NA; CDR3aa: CASSKGTAMRTDTQYF; CDR3nt: TGTGCCAGCAGCAAAGGGACGGCCATGAGGACAGATACGCAGTATTTT
j_gene: TRBJ2-5; v_gene: TRBV20-1; abundance: NA; d_gene: TRBD1; CDR3aa: CSARPRGFQETQYF; CDR3nt: TGCAGTGCTAGGCCCAGGGGGTTCCAAGAGACCCAGTACTTC
j_gene: TRBJ1-1; v_gene: TRBV6-6; abundance: NA; d_gene: NA; CDR3aa: CASSMGTEAFF; CDR3nt: TGTGCCAGCAGTATGGGGACTGAAGCTTTCTTT
j_gene: TRBJ1-5; v_gene: TRBV5-1; abundance: few; d_gene: TRBD1; CDR3aa: CASSFAGQPHQPQHF; CDR3nt: TGCGCCAGCAGCTTCGCGGGACAGCCCCATCAGCCCCAGCATTTT
j_gene: TRBJ2-1; v_gene: TRBV5-5; abundance: NA; d_gene: TRBD2; CDR3aa: CASSSAERGPGFGSYNEQFF; CDR3nt: TGTGCCAGCAGCTCTGCGGAGCGGGGCCCGGGGTTCGGCTCCTACAATGAGCAGTTCTTC
j_gene: TRBJ2-2; v_gene: TRBV29-1; abundance: few; d_gene: NA; CDR3aa: CSVSGFGELFF; CDR3nt: TGCAGCGTTAGTGGCTTCGGGGAGCTGTTTTTT
j_gene: TRBJ1-2; v_gene: TRBV25-1; abundance: NA; d_gene: NA; CDR3aa: CASKGSGWDGYTF; CDR3nt: TGTGCCAGCAAAGGGTCGGGCTGGGATGGCTACACCTTC
j_gene: TRBJ1-1; v_gene: TRBV7-8; abundance: many; d_gene: NA; CDR3aa: CASSPRTLLMGTEAFF; CDR3nt: TGTGCCAGCAGTCCCCGAACTCTTTTAATGGGAACTGAAGCTTTCTTT
j_gene: TRBJ2-7; v_gene: TRBV3-1; abundance: NA; d_gene: TRBD1; CDR3aa: CASSQDGDRGWYEQYF; CDR3nt: TGTGCCAGCAGCCAAGATGGGGACAGGGGTTGGTACGAGCAGTACTTC
j_gene: TRBJ2-3; v_gene: TRBV24-1; abundance: few; d_gene: NA; CDR3aa: CATSELPLPDTQYF; CDR3nt: TGTGCCACCAGTGAACTACCCTTGCCAGATACGCAGTATTTT
j_gene: TRBJ2-1; v_gene: TRBV30; abundance: few; d_gene: TRBD1; CDR3aa: CAWSRGQGVLNEQFF; CDR3nt: TGTGCCTGGAGCAGGGGACAGGGGGTTTTGAATGAGCAGTTCTTC
j_gene: TRBJ2-1; v_gene: TRBV19; abundance: NA; d_gene: TRBD1; CDR3aa: CASSIPTGDEQFF; CDR3nt: TGTGCCAGTAGTATACCCACAGGGGATGAGCAGTTCTTC
j_gene: TRBJ2-1; v_gene: TRBV7-9; abundance: few; d_gene: NA; CDR3aa: CASSLYGSNEQFF; CDR3nt: TGTGCCAGCAGCTTATACGGGAGCAATGAGCAGTTCTTC
j_gene: TRBJ2-5; v_gene: TRBV7-6; abundance: many; d_gene: NA; CDR3aa: CASTPPRGPQTQYF; CDR3nt: TGTGCCAGCACACCTCCCCGGGGACCCCAGACCCAGTACTTC
j_gene: TRBJ1-1; v_gene: TRBV11-2; abundance: few; d_gene: NA; CDR3aa: CASSSRGFGAEAFF; CDR3nt: TGTGCCAGCAGCTCCAGGGGATTCGGGGCTGAAGCTTTCTTT
j_gene: TRBJ2-1; v_gene: TRBV2; abundance: few; d_gene: TRBD2; CDR3aa: CASRGLAGGLFF; CDR3nt: TGTGCCAGCAGGGGACTAGCGGGAGGCCTGTTCTTC
j_gene: TRBJ2-6; v_gene: TRBV24-1; abundance: few; d_gene: NA; CDR3aa: CATSDPPYETAGANVLTF; CDR3nt: TGTGCCACCAGTGACCCCCCGTACGAAACGGCTGGGGCCAACGTCCTGACTTTC
j_gene: TRBJ1-5; v_gene: TRBV28; abundance: NA; d_gene: NA; CDR3aa: CASINDISVNQPQHF; CDR3nt: TGTGCCAGCATCAACGACATCTCCGTGAATCAGCCCCAGCATTTT
j_gene: TRBJ1-2; v_gene: TRBV7-9; abundance: NA; d_gene: NA; CDR3aa: CASSREGNYGYTF; CDR3nt: TGTGCCAGCAGCCGCGAGGGGAACTATGGCTACACCTTC
j_gene: TRBJ1-1; v_gene: TRBV5-1; abundance: NA; d_gene: NA; CDR3aa: CASSSPSGLLNTEAFF; CDR3nt: TGCGCCAGCAGCTCACCCTCGGGGCTTTTGAACACTGAAGCTTTCTTT
j_gene: TRBJ1-6; v_gene: TRBV20-1; abundance: NA; d_gene: NA; CDR3aa: CSARTLASPLHF; CDR3nt: TGCAGTGCTAGGACACTGGCCTCACCCCTCCACTTT
j_gene: TRBJ2-1; v_gene: TRBV5-1; abundance: NA; d_gene: NA; CDR3aa: CASSLAGTGSYNEQFF; CDR3nt: TGCGCCAGCAGCTTGGCCGGGACCGGCTCCTACAATGAGCAGTTCTTC
j_gene: TRBJ2-3; v_gene: TRBV12-3/TRBV12-4; abundance: many; d_gene: NA; CDR3aa: CASSLGPFTDTQYF; CDR3nt: TGTGCCAGCAGTTTAGGACCCTTTACAGATACGCAGTATTTT
j_gene: TRBJ2-1; v_gene: TRBV11-2; abundance: once; d_gene: TRBD2; CDR3aa: CASSLENSGYNEQFF; CDR3nt: TGTGCCAGCAGCTTAGAGAATAGCGGGTACAATGAGCAGTTCTTC
j_gene: TRBJ1-6; v_gene: TRBV7-3; abundance: once; d_gene: NA; CDR3aa: CASSLMGQGSSYNSPLHF; CDR3nt: TGTGCCAGCAGCTTAATGGGGCAGGGGAGCTCCTATAATTCACCCCTCCACTTT
j_gene: TRBJ2-1; v_gene: TRBV9; abundance: many; d_gene: NA; CDR3aa: CASSVTALLSSYNEQFF; CDR3nt: TGTGCCAGCAGCGTCACCGCACTACTTTCTTCCTACAATGAGCAGTTCTTC
j_gene: TRBJ2-1; v_gene: TRBV15; abundance: once; d_gene: TRBD2; CDR3aa: CATDGGNEQFF; CDR3nt: TGTGCCACCGACGGGGGGAATGAGCAGTTCTTC
j_gene: TRBJ1-6; v_gene: TRBV12-3/TRBV12-4; abundance: NA; d_gene: TRBD1; CDR3aa: CASSLAYTRDRDSPLHF; CDR3nt: TGTGCCAGCAGTTTAGCGTATACCCGGGACAGGGATTCACCCCTCCACTTT
j_gene: TRBJ2-1; v_gene: TRBV2; abundance: many; d_gene: NA; CDR3aa: CASSALGSEQFF; CDR3nt: TGTGCCAGCAGTGCCCTGGGGAGTGAGCAGTTCTTC
j_gene: TRBJ2-7; v_gene: TRBV12-3/TRBV12-4; abundance: few; d_gene: NA; CDR3aa: CASSLASGPYEQYF; CDR3nt: TGTGCCAGCAGTTTGGCTTCAGGTCCCTACGAGCAGTACTTC
j_gene: TRBJ2-1; v_gene: TRBV7-3; abundance: NA; d_gene: TRBD2; CDR3aa: CASSEDGTRLNEQFF; CDR3nt: TGTGCCAGCAGCGAAGACGGGACTAGGCTCAATGAGCAGTTCTTC
j_gene: TRBJ1-1; v_gene: TRBV9; abundance: few; d_gene: NA; CDR3aa: CASSVGDTEAFF; CDR3nt: TGTGCCAGCAGCGTCGGGGACACTGAAGCTTTCTTT
j_gene: TRBJ2-5; v_gene: TRBV10-3; abundance: few; d_gene: NA; CDR3aa: CAIKAEETQYF; CDR3nt: TGTGCCATCAAGGCGGAAGAGACCCAGTACTTC
j_gene: TRBJ2-2; v_gene: TRBV5-6; abundance: few; d_gene: NA; CDR3aa: CASSNTRQVRDTGELFF; CDR3nt: TGTGCCAGCAGCAACACCCGACAGGTGCGGGACACCGGGGAGCTGTTTTTT
j_gene: TRBJ1-5; v_gene: TRBV20-1; abundance: NA; d_gene: NA; CDR3aa: CSARFSSNQPQHF; CDR3nt: TGCAGTGCTAGATTCTCTAGCAATCAGCCCCAGCATTTT
j_gene: TRBJ2-7; v_gene: TRBV5-1; abundance: NA; d_gene: NA; CDR3aa: CASSLEWHYEQYF; CDR3nt: TGCGCCAGCAGCTTGGAATGGCATTACGAGCAGTACTTC
j_gene: TRBJ2-2; v_gene: TRBV12-5; abundance: few; d_gene: TRBD2; CDR3aa: CASGFGGTGELFF; CDR3nt: TGTGCTAGTGGTTTCGGGGGGACCGGGGAGCTGTTTTTT
j_gene: TRBJ2-2; v_gene: TRBV24-1; abundance: few; d_gene: NA; CDR3aa: CATSEGGSGELFF; CDR3nt: TGTGCCACCAGTGAAGGGGGGTCCGGGGAGCTGTTTTTT
j_gene: TRBJ1-2; v_gene: TRBV12-3/TRBV12-4; abundance: few; d_gene: NA; CDR3aa: CASCPQGWSNYGYTF; CDR3nt: TGTGCCAGCTGCCCCCAGGGGTGGAGTAACTATGGCTACACCTTC
j_gene: TRBJ2-3; v_gene: TRBV9; abundance: NA; d_gene: NA; CDR3aa: CASSGPLGRTDTQYF; CDR3nt: TGTGCCAGCAGCGGGCCCCTGGGACGCACAGATACGCAGTATTTT